The table lists the clone carrying this T cell receptor (beta chain) with a few counts. Its antigen remains unidentified. Germline loops: CDR1 SGHNT, CDR2 YENEEA. The germline V and J ends were trimmed by 5 bases and 4 bases, with 17 bases remaining between them. The CDR3 runs to 15 residues. The data originate from a study of T cells in Graves' hyperthyroidism and ophthalmopathy. Overall study: Upon initial diagnosis and before any treatment, peripheral blood was collected.

Overall study results and limits: The model identified upcoming ophthalmopathy a median approximately six months ahead of onset.

The investigators amplified TCR beta CDR3 regions from RNA transcripts. A set of HTBI primers served as the primers for a first-round RT-PCR of the TCR CDR3. From the multiplex PCR reads, TCRdb called clonotypes with MiXCR, one entry per CDR3 protein. Of more than 450,000 distinct CDR3 sequences listed, around 20% were seen once; the top ten hold approximately 50%. The authors took PBMCs from roughly 9.5 ml fresh peripheral blood. This TCR was sampled from a man aged 40-49 years with Graves' ophthalmopathy. The chain joins TRBV11-3 to TRBJ1-1, with a tentative D call TRBD1 (5 bases). The material sequenced was blood. The CDR3 sequence: CASSQGRGGITEAFF. CDR3 sequence (DNA): TGTGCCAGCAGCCAGGGTAGGGGAGGGATCACTGAAGCTTTCTTT.